The entry below describes one T cell receptor (beta chain). Its target is unknown. Germline assignment: CDR1 LNHNV and CDR2 YYDKDF (reference sequence). This CDR3 comprises 15 residues. Deletions cut 2 bases from V and 0 bases from J, with 8 bases between. The sample originates from a study of siplizumab effects on memory and regulatory T cells. Study observations and caveats: A mean of approximately 69% of mappable alloreactive CD4+ clones were Treg-derived with siplizumab, compared with roughly 27% in controls. Many proliferating CD4+ or CD8+ clones remained unclassified. Roughly 75-96% of them could not be assigned either a naive or a memory phenotype.

Approximately 10^5 TCR templates were assayed per sample. The table came from immunoSEQ multiplex PCR; TCRdb's copy has only in-frame clones and leaves some out. This sample yields fewer than 130,000 clones, of which around nine tenths are seen a single time; 1% to 1.5% belongs to the top ten. The receptor was isolated from a human donor in good health. The gene calls are TRBV15 and TRBJ1-5, with unresolved D. Sequenced sample: CD4+ T cells sorted from blood. The CDR3: CATSRQHGSNQPQHF. The CDR3 bases are TGTGCCACCAGCAGACAACACGGTAGCAATCAGCCCCAGCATTTT.